These 24 T cell receptor beta chains originate from one sample sequenced in a study of T-cell reconstitution after alpha-beta-depleted transplantation in children. Preparation of the TCRbeta library was carried out with unique molecular identifiers. TCRdb re-called the PCR reads through MiXCR, storing one row per CDR3 protein. This sample yields 120,000 to 150,000 distinct CDR3 sequences, of which 8.8% are seen a single time; roughly 20% belongs to the top ten. The sequenced sample was PBMCs, mostly from graft donor cells, obtained 180 days after TCRalphabeta/CD19-depleted stem cell transplant. The receptors were sampled from a female patient aged 2-9 years who had a stem cell transplant for congenital amegakaryocytic thrombocytopenia, so the T cells may come from the graft donor.

V is TRBV19 and J is TRBJ2-6, with no clear D. The CDR3 totals 16 residues. V dropped 3 bases and J dropped 1 base, with 10 bases sitting between them. Germline lookup yields CDR1 LNHDA and CDR2 SQIVND (reference sequence). Written as DNA, the CDR3 is TGTGCCAGTAGTATCGCCCCGAGGTCTGGGGCCAACGTCCTGACTTTC. It specifies CASSIAPRSGANVLTF. Filled out from reference TRBV19 and TRBJ2-6, the complete variable domain reads DGGITQSPKYLFRKEGQNVTLSCEQNLNHDAMYWYRQDPGQGLRLIYYSQIVNDFQKGDIAEGYSVSREKKESFPLTVTSAQKNPTAFYLCASSIAPRSGANVLTFGAGSRLTVL.

This clonotype appeared many times. The chain uses TRBV18 and TRBJ2-7; 9 positions agree with TRBD1. V lost 3 bases, J lost 7 bases, and 7 bases stayed unmatched. The germline V gene has CDR1 KGHSH and CDR2 LQKENI. This CDR3 region has 14 residues. The CDR3, as DNA: TGTGCCAGCTCACCCCGGGACAGGGCCGTAGAGCAGTACTTC. Its protein product is CASSPRDRAVEQYF.

About this clonotype: A single base separates this from a much larger clone, so it may be a read error. The V gene is TRBV7-9, the J gene TRBJ2-7; perhaps TRBD2 as D (5 bases). The CDR3 is 14 residues long. Germline assignment: CDR1 SEHNR and CDR2 FQNEAQ (reference sequence). The CDR3 coding sequence is TGTACCAGCAGCTTAAAGAGGGCCCCGTACGAGCAGTACTTC. Protein: CTSSLKRAPYEQYF.

The table lists this clonotype with many counts. V gene TRBV7-2 combines with J gene TRBJ2-1; TRBD2 agrees at 7 bases. The CDR3 contains 16 residues. The germline V gene has CDR1 SGHTA and CDR2 FQGNSA. The V segment lost 1 base and the J segment 0 bases; nucleotides outside the gene matches: 3. The CDR3 coding sequence is TGTGCCAGCAGCTTAGAAGCGGGGACCTCCTACAATGAGCAGTTCTTC. Amino acid sequence: CASSLEAGTSYNEQFF.

This clonotype was counted ten times or more. V is TRBV20-1 and J is TRBJ2-7; 7 nucleotides agree with TRBD1. V lost 4 bases, J lost 6 bases, and 6 bases stayed unmatched. Germline V lookup: CDR1 DFQATT, CDR2 SNEGSKA (reference sequence). The CDR3 has 12 amino acids. CDR3 protein: CSATTHRGEQYF. CDR3 nucleotides: TGCAGTGCTACCACCCACAGGGGCGAGCAGTACTTC.

This clonotype was counted many times. The chain has TRBV27 and TRBJ1-2; the match to TRBD1 covers 8 bases. V was clipped by 5 bases and J by 5 bases; unmatched bases: 4. CDR1 and CDR2 (germline): MNHEY, SMNVEV (reference sequence). This CDR3 has 13 amino acids. The CDR3, as DNA: TGTGCCAGCAGTGGGACAGGAATATATGGCTACACCTTC. Translation: CASSGTGIYGYTF.

Note on this clonotype: A clone one base away is much larger, so this may be a read error. This chain's CDR3 is CASSLVCEQYF. Written as DNA, the CDR3 is TGTGCCAGCAGTTTGGTATGCGAGCAGTACTTC. The chain has TRBV12-3 or TRBV12-4 and TRBJ2-7; D gene ambiguous. The V and J ends lost 3 bases and 6 bases respectively, with 6 bases between them. The CDR3 totals 11 residues.

This clonotype has a handful of counts. The gene calls are TRBV5-5 and TRBJ1-2; 7 bases agree with TRBD1. V trimming: 0 bases; J trimming: 7 bases; junction bases outside the gene matches: 12. This CDR3 region has 16 residues. Germline V gene data show CDR1 as SGHKS and CDR2 as YYEKEE (reference sequence). CDR3 DNA sequence: TGTGCCAGCAGCTTGGCCCCAGGGTACCACAGGGGTGGCTACACCTTC. It translates to CASSLAPGYHRGGYTF. Combining the CDR3 with reference TRBV5-5 and TRBJ1-2 gives the whole variable domain DAGVTQSPTHLIKTRGQQVTLRCSPISGHKSVSWYQQVLGQGPQFIFQYYEKEERGRGNFPDRFSARQFPNYSSELNVNALLLGDSALYLCASSLAPGYHRGGYTFGSGTRLTVV.

This clonotype was found many times. The J gene is TRBJ2-5, the V gene TRBV20-1, with 7 bases lining up with TRBD2. Trimming cost V 6 bases and J 5 bases; bases outside gene matches: 15. The CDR3 extends over 15 amino acids. Germline-derived CDR1 and CDR2 are DFQATT and SNEGSKA (reference sequence). As DNA, the CDR3 is TGCAGTGCCAAAGGAGACGGGAGGTCTTATGAGACCCAGTACTTC. This translates into CSAKGDGRSYETQYF.

The chain couples TRBV11-2 to TRBJ2-5, with D unresolved. V was cut by 1 base and J by 4 bases, with 10 bases left in between. The length of the CDR3 is 14 residues. Germline lookup yields CDR1 SGHAT and CDR2 FQNNGV. The CDR3 coding sequence is TGTGCCAGCAGCTTAGCTCCCGTCGGAGAGACCCAGTACTTC. Translating it yields CASSLAPVGETQYF.

This clonotype has only a few counts. The DNA for the CDR3 is TGTGCCTGGAGTAACAGGGGGGAAAATGGCTACACCTTC. Translation: CAWSNRGENGYTF. The chain has TRBV30 and TRBJ1-2; TRBD1 aligns across 8 bases. The germline V gene has CDR1 GTSNPN and CDR2 SVGIG (reference sequence). The CDR3 loop spans 13 amino acids. V was pared by 2 bases and J by 6 bases, with 5 bases of the junction left unmatched.

This clonotype was seen more than once but under ten times. The rearrangement links TRBV3-1 to TRBJ2-1; 11 positions agree with TRBD2. The CDR3 sequence is 16 residues long. J lost 2 bases, V lost 5 bases, and 5 bases had no gene match. The V gene's germline CDR1 is LGHDT and CDR2 YNNKEL (reference sequence). The DNA for the CDR3 is TGTGCCAGCAGCACTATTAGCGGGAGGGCCTACAATGAGCAGTTCTTC. It yields the protein CASSTISGRAYNEQFF.

This clonotype occurred many times. The V call is TRBV5-1, the J call TRBJ2-3, with 8 bases aligning to TRBD1. Germline assignment: CDR1 SGHRS and CDR2 YFSETQ. V was clipped by 4 bases and J by 5 bases; unmatched bases: 9. This CDR3 contains 15 residues. Here the CDR3 DNA reads TGCGCCAGCAGCAGGGGGACAGGAGGGGAAGATACGCAGTATTTT. This encodes CASSRGTGGEDTQYF.

There are many counts of this clonotype. The chain uses TRBV28 and TRBJ1-2, with 8 positions matching TRBD1. The CDR3 sequence is 16 residues long. The germline V gene has CDR1 MDHEN and CDR2 SYDVKM. Trimming took 3 bases from V and 3 from J; bases not matched to a gene: 9. CDR3 sequence reads: CASSFEAGGYYYGYTF. CDR3 bases: TGTGCCAGCAGTTTCGAGGCAGGGGGCTATTACTATGGCTACACCTTC.

This clonotype was seen more than once but under ten times. The chain joins TRBV20-1 to TRBJ2-7; D is tentatively TRBD1 or TRBD2 (5 bases each). The CDR3 totals 14 residues. V gave up 3 bases and J gave up 0 bases, with 12 bases separating them. Germline CDR1 is DFQATT and CDR2 is SNEGSKA (reference sequence). CDR3 sequence: CSARRAGTSYEQYF. In DNA form, the CDR3 reads TGCAGTGCTAGGCGGGCAGGGACCTCCTACGAGCAGTACTTC.

This clonotype has a count of ten or more. The chain couples TRBV20-1 to TRBJ2-1, with D tentatively TRBD2 (5 bases). V shed 2 bases and J shed 2 bases, with 10 bases lying between them. The CDR3 is 14 amino acids. The germline CDR1 and CDR2 sequences are DFQATT and SNEGSKA (reference sequence). The CDR3 bases are TGCAGTGCTAGAAGCGGAGCGACCTACAATGAGCAGTTCTTC. This encodes CSARSGATYNEQFF.

This clonotype has at least ten counts. CDR3 protein: CSARGVMRTEAFF. In DNA form, the CDR3 reads TGCAGTGCTAGAGGGGTAATGCGCACTGAAGCTTTCTTT. This chain connects TRBV20-1 to TRBJ1-1; no clear D gene. Germline assignment: CDR1 DFQATT and CDR2 SNEGSKA (reference sequence). Trimming stripped 1 base from V and 4 bases from J, with 10 bases between. CDR3 length: 13 amino acids.

This clonotype showed up many times. The chain employs TRBV5-1 and TRBJ1-1; possibly TRBD1 for D (5 bases). Germline V gene sequence: CDR1 SGHRS, CDR2 YFSETQ. The V gene lost 1 base and the J gene lost 6 bases, with 13 bases spanning the gap. The CDR3 sequence is 14 residues long. The CDR3 reads CASSLRVGEPEAFF. In DNA form, the CDR3 reads TGCGCCAGCAGCTTGCGCGTAGGGGAGCCTGAAGCTTTCTTT.

This clonotype came up many times. V and J are TRBV7-9 and TRBJ2-2, with D hard to call. The V gene lost 1 base and the J gene lost 0 bases, with 12 bases spanning the gap. This CDR3 contains 17 residues. Germline values: CDR1 SEHNR, CDR2 FQNEAQ (reference sequence). The CDR3 reads CASSLVDHSSNTGELFF. The CDR3 DNA follows: TGTGCCAGCAGCTTAGTCGATCACAGCTCGAACACCGGGGAGCTGTTTTTT. Combining the CDR3 with reference TRBV7-9 and TRBJ2-2 gives the whole variable domain DTGVSQNPRHKITKRGQNVTFRCDPISEHNRLYWYRQTLGQGPEFLTYFQNEAQLEKSRLLSDRFSAERPKGSFSTLEIQRTEQGDSAMYLCASSLVDHSSNTGELFFGEGSRLTVL.

This clonotype was counted many times. An end of the junction does not agree with germline; a read error may underlie this. V usage is TRBV29-1 and J usage is TRBJ1-1, with unresolved D. The CDR3 consists of 11 residues. Germline V gene data show CDR1 as SQVTM and CDR2 as ANQGSEA. The CDR3 sequence is CSVESGFEASF. The DNA for the CDR3 is TGCAGCGTTGAAAGTGGGTTTGAAGCTTCCTTT.

The gene calls are TRBV6-2 or TRBV6-3 and TRBJ2-5, with D tentatively TRBD1 (6 bases). V lost 7 bases and J 5 bases, leaving 20 bases between the germline ends. Germline V gene data show CDR1 as MNHEY and CDR2 as SVGEGT. The CDR3 contains 15 residues. The CDR3 sequence: CASNRGWTASETQYF. The CDR3 nucleotides are TGTGCCAGCAACAGAGGGTGGACAGCTTCGGAGACCCAGTACTTC.

This clonotype was picked up many times. The rearrangement links TRBV4-2 to TRBJ1-3; D is unresolved. The CDR3 extends over 15 amino acids. Trimming cost V 4 bases and J 3 bases, with 13 bases left between them. From germline, CDR1 is LGHNA and CDR2 YNFKEQ. This CDR3 reads CASSPETGIGNTIYF. The CDR3 DNA is TGTGCCAGCAGCCCCGAGACCGGGATTGGAAACACCATATATTTT.

This clonotype was picked up a small number of times. The rearrangement joins TRBV18 to TRBJ2-5, with D uncertain. The CDR3 extends over 14 amino acids. Germline V gene sequence: CDR1 KGHSH, CDR2 LQKENI. Trimming took 2 bases from V and 2 from J, leaving 9 bases between them. This chain's CDR3 is CASSPVQNQETQYF. For the CDR3, the DNA is TGTGCCAGCTCACCAGTTCAGAATCAAGAGACCCAGTACTTC. The entire variable domain, with the rest obtained from reference TRBV18 and TRBJ2-5, is as follows: NAGVMQNPRHLVRRRGQEARLRCSPMKGHSHVYWYRQLPEEGLKFMVYLQKENIIDESGMPKERFSAEFPKEGPSILRIQQVVRGDSAAYFCASSPVQNQETQYFGPGTRLLVL.

This clonotype was recorded at least ten times. The rearrangement links TRBV20-1 to TRBJ1-5; 9 bases fit TRBD1. This CDR3 contains 14 residues. Looked up from germline, CDR1 is DFQATT and CDR2 is SNEGSKA (reference sequence). The ends lost 5 bases at V and 4 bases at J; junction bases unmatched: 6. In DNA form, the CDR3 reads TGCAGTGCTTGGGACAGGGATAATAATCAGCCCCAGCATTTT. Translated: CSAWDRDNNQPQHF.